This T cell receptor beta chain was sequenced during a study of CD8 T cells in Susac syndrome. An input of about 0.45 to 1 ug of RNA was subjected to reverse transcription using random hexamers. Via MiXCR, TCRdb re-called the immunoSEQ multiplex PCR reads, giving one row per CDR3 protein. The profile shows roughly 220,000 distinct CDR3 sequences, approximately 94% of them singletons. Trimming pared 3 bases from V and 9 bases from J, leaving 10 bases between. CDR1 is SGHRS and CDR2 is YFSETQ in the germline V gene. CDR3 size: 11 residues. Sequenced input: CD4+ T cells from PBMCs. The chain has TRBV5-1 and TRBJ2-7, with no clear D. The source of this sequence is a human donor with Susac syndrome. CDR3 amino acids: CASSSDLGQYF. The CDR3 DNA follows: TGCGCCAGCAGCTCGGACCTCGGGCAGTACTTC.